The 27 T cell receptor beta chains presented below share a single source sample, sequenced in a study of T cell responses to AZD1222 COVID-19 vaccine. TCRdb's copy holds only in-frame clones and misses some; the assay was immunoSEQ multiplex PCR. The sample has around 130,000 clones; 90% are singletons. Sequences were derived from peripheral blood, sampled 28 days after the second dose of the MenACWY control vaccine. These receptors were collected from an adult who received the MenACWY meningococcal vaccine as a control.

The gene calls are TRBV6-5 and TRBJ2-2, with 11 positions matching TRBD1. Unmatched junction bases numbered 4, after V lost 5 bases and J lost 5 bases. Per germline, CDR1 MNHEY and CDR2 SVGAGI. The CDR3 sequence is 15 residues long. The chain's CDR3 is CASSPRDRGTGELFF. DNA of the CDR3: TGTGCCAGCAGTCCCCGGGACAGGGGGACCGGGGAGCTGTTTTTT.

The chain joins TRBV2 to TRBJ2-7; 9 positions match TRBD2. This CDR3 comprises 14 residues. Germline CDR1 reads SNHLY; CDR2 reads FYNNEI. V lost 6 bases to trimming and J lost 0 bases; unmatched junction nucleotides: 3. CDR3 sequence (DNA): TGTGCCAGCAGACGCGGGGGGGCCTCCTACGAGCAGTACTTC. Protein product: CASRRGGASYEQYF.

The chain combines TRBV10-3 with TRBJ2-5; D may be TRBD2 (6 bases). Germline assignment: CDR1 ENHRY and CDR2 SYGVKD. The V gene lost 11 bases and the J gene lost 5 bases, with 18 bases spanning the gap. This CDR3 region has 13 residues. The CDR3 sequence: CAGRSDGGETQYF. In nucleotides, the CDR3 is TGTGCCGGCCGTAGCGACGGAGGGGAGACCCAGTACTTC.

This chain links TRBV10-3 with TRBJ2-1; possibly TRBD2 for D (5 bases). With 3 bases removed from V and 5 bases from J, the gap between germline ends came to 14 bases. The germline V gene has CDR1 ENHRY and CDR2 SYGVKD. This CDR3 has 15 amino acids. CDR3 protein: CAISDRSTGDNEQFF. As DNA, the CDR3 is TGTGCCATCAGTGACAGGTCCACCGGGGACAATGAGCAGTTCTTC.

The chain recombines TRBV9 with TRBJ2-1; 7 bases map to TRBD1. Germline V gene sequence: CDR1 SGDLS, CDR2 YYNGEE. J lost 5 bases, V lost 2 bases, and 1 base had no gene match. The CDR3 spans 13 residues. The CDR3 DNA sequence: TGTGCCAGCAGCGTTGGGACAGACAATGAGCAGTTCTTC. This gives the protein CASSVGTDNEQFF.

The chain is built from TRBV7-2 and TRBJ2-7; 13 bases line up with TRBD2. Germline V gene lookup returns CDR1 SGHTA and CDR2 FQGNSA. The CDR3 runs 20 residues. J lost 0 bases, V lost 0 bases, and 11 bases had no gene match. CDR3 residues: CASSLAPILAGGLSSYEQYF. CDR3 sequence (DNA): TGTGCCAGCAGCTTAGCCCCGATACTAGCGGGGGGGCTCAGCTCCTACGAGCAGTACTTC.

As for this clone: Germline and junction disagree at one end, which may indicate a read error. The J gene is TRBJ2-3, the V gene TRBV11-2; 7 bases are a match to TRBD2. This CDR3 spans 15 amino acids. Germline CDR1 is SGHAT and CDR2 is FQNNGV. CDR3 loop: CASSLVGGSTDTQYF. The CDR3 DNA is TGTGCCAGCAGCTTAGTCGGCGGGAGCACCGATACGCAGTATTTT.

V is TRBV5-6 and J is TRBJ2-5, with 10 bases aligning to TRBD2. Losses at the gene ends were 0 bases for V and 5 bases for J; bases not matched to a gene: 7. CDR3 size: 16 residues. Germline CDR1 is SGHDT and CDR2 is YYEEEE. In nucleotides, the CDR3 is TGTGCCAGCAGCTTGGTCCTAGCGGGAGAAGTGGAGACCCAGTACTTC. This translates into CASSLVLAGEVETQYF.

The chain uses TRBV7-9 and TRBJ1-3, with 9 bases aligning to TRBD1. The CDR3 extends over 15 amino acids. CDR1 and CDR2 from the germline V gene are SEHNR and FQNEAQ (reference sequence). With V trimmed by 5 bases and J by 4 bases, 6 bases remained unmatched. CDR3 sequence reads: CASSPRTGAGNTIYF. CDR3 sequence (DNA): TGTGCCAGCAGCCCCCGGACAGGGGCAGGAAACACCATATATTTT.

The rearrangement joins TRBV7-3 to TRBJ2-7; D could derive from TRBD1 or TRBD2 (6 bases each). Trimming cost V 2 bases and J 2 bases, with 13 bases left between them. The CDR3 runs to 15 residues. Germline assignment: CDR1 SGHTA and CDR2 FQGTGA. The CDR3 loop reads CASSLSFGGPYEQYF. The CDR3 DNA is TGTGCCAGCAGCTTATCCTTCGGGGGCCCCTACGAGCAGTACTTC.

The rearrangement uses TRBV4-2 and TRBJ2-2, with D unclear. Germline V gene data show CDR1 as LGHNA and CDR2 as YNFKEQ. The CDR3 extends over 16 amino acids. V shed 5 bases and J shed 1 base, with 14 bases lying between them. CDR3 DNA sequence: TGTGCCAGCAGCTCGGGCATATTAAAGAACACCGGGGAGCTGTTTTTT. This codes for CASSSGILKNTGELFF.

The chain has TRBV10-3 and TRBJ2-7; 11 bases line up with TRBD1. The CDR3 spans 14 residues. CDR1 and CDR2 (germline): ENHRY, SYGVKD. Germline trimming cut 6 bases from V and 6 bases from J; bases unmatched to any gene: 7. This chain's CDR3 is CAIRNDGQGAEQYF. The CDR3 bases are TGTGCCATCAGGAACGACGGACAGGGGGCCGAGCAGTACTTC.

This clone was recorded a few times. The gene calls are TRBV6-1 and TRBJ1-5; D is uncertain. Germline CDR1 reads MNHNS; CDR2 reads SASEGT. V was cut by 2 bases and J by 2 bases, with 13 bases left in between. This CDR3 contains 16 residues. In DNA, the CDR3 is TGTGCCAGCAGTGAAATGGCCCGGGTCGGCAATCAGCCCCAGCATTTT. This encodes CASSEMARVGNQPQHF.

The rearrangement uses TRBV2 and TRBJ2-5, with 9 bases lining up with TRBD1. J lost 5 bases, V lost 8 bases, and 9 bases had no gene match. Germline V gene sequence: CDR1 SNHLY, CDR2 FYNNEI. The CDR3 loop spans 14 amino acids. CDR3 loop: CASEADRGVETQYF. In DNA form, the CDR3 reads TGTGCCAGCGAAGCTGACAGGGGGGTGGAGACCCAGTACTTC. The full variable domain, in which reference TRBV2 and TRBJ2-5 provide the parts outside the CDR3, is EPEVTQTPSHQVTQMGQEVILRCVPISNHLYFYWYRQILGQKVEFLVSFYNNEISEKSEIFDDQFSVERPDGSNFTLKIRSTKLEDSAMYFCASEADRGVETQYFGPGTRLLVL.

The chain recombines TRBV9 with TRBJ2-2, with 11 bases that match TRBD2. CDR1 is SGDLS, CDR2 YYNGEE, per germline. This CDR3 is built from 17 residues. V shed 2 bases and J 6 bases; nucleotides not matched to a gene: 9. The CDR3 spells CASSVSGRASFAGELFF. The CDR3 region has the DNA TGTGCCAGCAGCGTTAGCGGGAGGGCCAGTTTTGCCGGGGAGCTGTTTTTT. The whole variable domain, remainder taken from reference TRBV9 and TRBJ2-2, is DSGVTQTPKHLITATGQRVTLRCSPRSGDLSVYWYQQSLDQGLQFLIQYYNGEERAKGNILERFSAQQFPDLHSELNLSSLELGDSALYFCASSVSGRASFAGELFFGEGSRLTVL.

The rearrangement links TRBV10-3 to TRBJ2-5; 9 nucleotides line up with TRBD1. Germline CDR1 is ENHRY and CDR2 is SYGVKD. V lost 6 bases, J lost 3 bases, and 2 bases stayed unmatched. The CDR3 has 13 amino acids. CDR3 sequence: CAISGTGKETQYF. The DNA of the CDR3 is TGTGCCATCAGCGGGACAGGGAAAGAGACCCAGTACTTC.

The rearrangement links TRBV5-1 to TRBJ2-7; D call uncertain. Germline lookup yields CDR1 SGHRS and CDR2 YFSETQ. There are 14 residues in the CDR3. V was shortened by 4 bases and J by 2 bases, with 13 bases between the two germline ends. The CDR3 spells CASSRGALTYEQYF. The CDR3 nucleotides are TGCGCCAGCAGCCGAGGCGCCCTGACCTACGAGCAGTACTTC.

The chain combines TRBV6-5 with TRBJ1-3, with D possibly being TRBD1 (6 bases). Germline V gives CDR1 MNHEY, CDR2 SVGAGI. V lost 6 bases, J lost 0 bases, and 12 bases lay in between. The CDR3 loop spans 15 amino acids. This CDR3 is CASSATGLSGNTIYF. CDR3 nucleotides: TGTGCCAGCAGCGCGACAGGTCTCTCTGGAAACACCATATATTTT.

The CDR3 DNA sequence: TGCGCCAGCAGCTTGGAAAGCGGGAGCCGCAACAATGAGCAGTTCTTC. The encoded protein is CASSLESGSRNNEQFF. The genes are TRBV5-1 and TRBJ2-1; 8 nucleotides align to TRBD2. In germline, CDR1 is SGHRS, CDR2 YFSETQ. The CDR3 has 16 residues. V was pared by 0 bases and J by 5 bases, with 7 bases of the junction left unmatched.

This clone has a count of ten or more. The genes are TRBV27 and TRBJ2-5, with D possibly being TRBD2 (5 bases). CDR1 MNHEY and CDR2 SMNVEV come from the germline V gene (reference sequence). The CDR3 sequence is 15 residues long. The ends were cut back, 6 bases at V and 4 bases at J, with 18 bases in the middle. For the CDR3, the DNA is TGTGCCAGCAGGATATCGGGGTCTTACGGAGAGACCCAGTACTTC. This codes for CASRISGSYGETQYF.

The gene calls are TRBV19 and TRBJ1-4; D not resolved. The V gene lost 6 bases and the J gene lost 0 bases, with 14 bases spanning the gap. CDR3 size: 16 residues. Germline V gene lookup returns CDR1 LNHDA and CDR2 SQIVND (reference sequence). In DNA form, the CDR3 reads TGTGCCAGTAGCATCCTCAGAGCTGCAACTAATGAAAAACTGTTTTTT. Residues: CASSILRAATNEKLFF.

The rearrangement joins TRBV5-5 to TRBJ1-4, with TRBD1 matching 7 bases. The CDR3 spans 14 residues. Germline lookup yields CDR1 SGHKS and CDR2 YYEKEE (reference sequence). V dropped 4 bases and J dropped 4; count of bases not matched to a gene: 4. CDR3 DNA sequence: TGTGCCAGCAGCATGGGACAGCTTAATGAAAAACTGTTTTTT. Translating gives CASSMGQLNEKLFF.

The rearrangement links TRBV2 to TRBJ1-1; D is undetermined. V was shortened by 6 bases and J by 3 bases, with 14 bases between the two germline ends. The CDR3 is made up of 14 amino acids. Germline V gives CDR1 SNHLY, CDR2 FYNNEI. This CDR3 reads CASSVRLIDTEAFF. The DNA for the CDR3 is TGTGCCAGCAGCGTCAGACTTATAGACACTGAAGCTTTCTTT. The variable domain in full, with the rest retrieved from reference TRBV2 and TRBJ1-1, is EPEVTQTPSHQVTQMGQEVILRCVPISNHLYFYWYRQILGQKVEFLVSFYNNEISEKSEIFDDQFSVERPDGSNFTLKIRSTKLEDSAMYFCASSVRLIDTEAFFGQGTRLTVV.

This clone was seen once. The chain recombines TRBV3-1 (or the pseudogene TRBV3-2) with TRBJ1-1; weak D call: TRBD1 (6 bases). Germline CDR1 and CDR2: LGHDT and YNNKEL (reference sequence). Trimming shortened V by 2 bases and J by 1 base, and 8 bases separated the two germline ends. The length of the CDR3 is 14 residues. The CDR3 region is CASSQLTGNTEAFF. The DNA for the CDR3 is TGTGCCAGCAGCCAATTGACAGGGAACACTGAAGCTTTCTTT.

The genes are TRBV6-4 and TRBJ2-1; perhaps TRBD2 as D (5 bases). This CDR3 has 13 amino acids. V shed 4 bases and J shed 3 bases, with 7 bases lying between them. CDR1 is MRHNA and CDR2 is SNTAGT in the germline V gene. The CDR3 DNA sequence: TGTGCCAGCAGTGGCGGGCTCTACAATGAGCAGTTCTTC. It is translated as CASSGGLYNEQFF.

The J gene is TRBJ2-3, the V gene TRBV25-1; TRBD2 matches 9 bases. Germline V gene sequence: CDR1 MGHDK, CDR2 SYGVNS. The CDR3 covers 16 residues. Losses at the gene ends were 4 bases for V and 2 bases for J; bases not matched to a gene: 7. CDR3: CASSGGGEGSTDTQYF. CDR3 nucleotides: TGTGCCAGCAGTGGCGGGGGGGAGGGCTCCACAGATACGCAGTATTTT. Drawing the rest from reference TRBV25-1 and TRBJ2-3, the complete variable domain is EADIYQTPRYLVIGTGKKITLECSQTMGHDKMYWYQQDPGMELHLIHYSYGVNSTEKGDLSSESTVSRIRTEHFPLTLESARPSHTSQYLCASSGGGEGSTDTQYFGPGTRLTVL.

CDR3 in DNA: TGTGCTAGTGGTAGGGCCCAGAGCTCCTACAATGAGCAGTTCTTC. Translating gives CASGRAQSSYNEQFF. The gene calls are TRBV12-5 and TRBJ2-1; D remains ambiguous. The V end was cut by 5 bases, the J end by 0 bases, with 11 bases between. Germline V CDR1 and CDR2: LGHNT, FRNRAP. The CDR3 runs 15 residues.